Each of the 15 T cell receptor beta chains below was sequenced from the same sample in a study of glioma-infiltrating T cells after dendritic cell vaccination. Data came from immunoSEQ multiplex PCR; TCRdb stores just in-frame clones and leaves some out. Of roughly 87,000 clones detected, roughly 87% appear once; the ten largest clones hold around 7%. Time point meaning: after dendritic cell vaccination, including at tumor progression/relapse. The sequenced sample was blood, obtained after dendritic cell vaccination. The receptor source for this set is a human donor with glioblastoma.

The chain has TRBV30 and TRBJ1-3, with D unresolved. With 0 bases removed from V and 0 bases from J, the gap between germline ends came to 6 bases. The CDR3 totals 14 residues. The germline gives CDR1 GTSNPN, CDR2 SVGIG (reference sequence). The DNA of the CDR3 is TGTGCCTGGAGTGTCGGGATCTCTGGAAACACCATATATTTT. Protein sequence: CAWSVGISGNTIYF.

The chain links TRBV15 to TRBJ1-1; perhaps TRBD1 as D (6 bases). The germline V gene has CDR1 LNHNV and CDR2 YYDKDF (reference sequence). V was shortened by 4 bases and J by 1 base, with 16 bases between the two germline ends. The CDR3 runs to 16 residues. CDR3 amino acids: CATSKTGTQRNTEAFF. In nucleotides, the CDR3 is TGTGCCACCAGCAAAACAGGGACGCAAAGGAACACTGAAGCTTTCTTT.

The genes are TRBV5-1 and TRBJ1-6; 10 bases fit TRBD1. Germline V CDR1 and CDR2: SGHRS, YFSETQ. The CDR3 loop spans 14 amino acids. The V gene end was trimmed by 4 bases and the J gene end by 7 bases; junction bases not matched to a gene: 2. CDR3 coding DNA: TGCGCCAGCAGCGAGGGACAGGGGAATTCACCCCTCCACTTT. Translating gives CASSEGQGNSPLHF.

This rearrangement joins TRBV7-2 to TRBJ1-2; maybe TRBD1 (5 bases). V lost 5 bases and J lost 3, with 13 bases in between. Looked up from germline, CDR1 is SGHTA and CDR2 is FQGNSA. The CDR3 runs 14 residues. The CDR3 DNA is TGTGCCAGCAGCCCGGGGGACGGTGACTATGGCTACACCTTC. This encodes CASSPGDGDYGYTF. The full variable domain, with the rest looked up from reference TRBV7-2 and TRBJ1-2, is GAGVSQSPSNKVTEKGKDVELRCDPISGHTALYWYRQSLGQGLEFLIYFQGNSAPDKSGLPSDRFSAERTGGSVSTLTIQRTQQEDSAVYLCASSPGDGDYGYTFGSGTRLTVV.

The chain carries TRBV30 and TRBJ1-6; perhaps TRBD1 as D (5 bases). The V end was cut by 5 bases, the J end by 6 bases, with 14 bases between. The CDR3 extends over 14 amino acids. The germline CDR1 and CDR2 sequences are GTSNPN and SVGIG (reference sequence). CDR3 in DNA: TGTGCCTGGGGACACGGGGGAGTTAATTCACCCCTCCACTTT. Its protein product is CAWGHGGVNSPLHF.

The rearrangement uses TRBV7-9 and TRBJ2-2; D ambiguous. V shed 3 bases and J shed 6 bases, with 2 bases lying between them. Germline V gene sequence: CDR1 SEHNR, CDR2 FQNEAQ (reference sequence). This CDR3 comprises 11 residues. The CDR3 DNA follows: TGTGCCAGCAGCTTCGCCGGGGAGCTGTTTTTT. Amino acids: CASSFAGELFF.

The chain uses TRBV6-1 and TRBJ1-2, with TRBD1 identical over 8 bases. The V gene end was trimmed by 6 bases and the J gene end by 4 bases; junction bases not matched to a gene: 7. CDR1 MNHNS and CDR2 SASEGT come from the germline V gene. This CDR3 has 14 residues. DNA for the CDR3: TGTGCCAGCAGACAGGGGGTTAGCAGCTATGGCTACACCTTC. Translated, it gives CASRQGVSSYGYTF.

The chain recombines TRBV7-6 with TRBJ2-2; no reliable D call. CDR1 and CDR2 from the germline V gene are SGHVS and FNYEAQ. This CDR3 is 14 amino acids long. Trimming stripped 3 bases from V and 8 bases from J, with 13 bases between. The CDR3: CASSLVRQTGELFF. DNA for the CDR3: TGTGCCAGCAGCTTGGTCAGACAAACGGGGGAGCTGTTTTTT. Drawing the rest from reference TRBV7-6 and TRBJ2-2, the complete variable domain is GAGVSQSPRYKVTKRGQDVALRCDPISGHVSLYWYRQALGQGPEFLTYFNYEAQQDKSGLPNDRFSAERPEGSISTLTIQRTEQRDSAMYRCASSLVRQTGELFFGEGSRLTVL.

The chain joins TRBV30 to TRBJ1-3; D is unclear. Germline V gives CDR1 GTSNPN, CDR2 SVGIG (reference sequence). This CDR3 has 14 amino acids. The V end lost 4 bases, the J end lost 2 bases, and 12 bases lay between the germline ends. Here the CDR3 DNA reads TGTGCCTGGACCCTGGGGAGCCCTGGAAACACCATATATTTT. Translated, it gives CAWTLGSPGNTIYF. The whole variable domain, remainder taken from reference TRBV30 and TRBJ1-3, is SQTIHQWPATLVQPVGSPLSLECTVEGTSNPNLYWYRQAAGRGLQLLFYSVGIGQISSEVPQNLSASRPQDRQFILSSKKLLLSDSGFYLCAWTLGSPGNTIYFGEGSWLTVV.

This chain links TRBV6-1 with TRBJ2-5; 10 bases align to TRBD2. This CDR3 spans 15 amino acids. Germline trimming cut 1 base from V and 5 bases from J; bases unmatched to any gene: 4. Germline CDR1 reads MNHNS; CDR2 reads SASEGT. CDR3 sequence (DNA): TGTGCCAGCAGTGAAGGGAGCGGGGGGGCGGAGACCCAGTACTTC. It translates to CASSEGSGGAETQYF.

This chain uses TRBV7-2 with TRBJ2-7; 7 nucleotides line up with TRBD1. This CDR3 region has 13 residues. The ends lost 3 bases at V and 2 bases at J; junction bases unmatched: 1. CDR1 is SGHTA and CDR2 is FQGNSA in the germline V gene. The CDR3 sequence is CASSFQGAYEQYF. The CDR3 bases are TGTGCCAGCAGCTTTCAGGGGGCCTACGAGCAGTACTTC.

The chain links TRBV11-2 to TRBJ2-1; a weak D match, TRBD2 (5 bases). Germline CDR1 SGHAT, CDR2 FQNNGV. V was pared by 0 bases and J by 3 bases, with 6 bases between. The CDR3 consists of 14 residues. For the CDR3, the DNA is TGTGCCAGCAGCTTAGAGGAGGTCTACAATGAGCAGTTCTTC. Translation gives CASSLEEVYNEQFF.

The gene calls are TRBV25-1 and TRBJ2-1; the match to TRBD2 covers 10 bases. Germline V CDR1 and CDR2: MGHDK, SYGVNS. The CDR3 has 16 residues. V shed 2 bases and J 6 bases; nucleotides not matched to a gene: 7. Here the CDR3 reads CASSEPRTSGANEQFF. The CDR3 nucleotides are TGTGCCAGCAGTGAACCCCGGACTAGCGGAGCCAATGAGCAGTTCTTC.

The chain joins TRBV5-6 to TRBJ1-1; D gene ambiguous. The CDR3 is 16 amino acids. The V gene lost 1 base and the J gene lost 5 bases, with 18 bases spanning the gap. Germline CDR1 SGHDT, CDR2 YYEEEE. CDR3 region: CASSLYSRSGSTEAFF. The CDR3 coding sequence is TGTGCCAGCAGCTTGTACAGTCGTTCGGGGAGTACTGAAGCTTTCTTT. Combining the CDR3 with reference TRBV5-6 and TRBJ1-1 gives the whole variable domain DAGVTQSPTHLIKTRGQQVTLRCSPKSGHDTVSWYQQALGQGPQFIFQYYEEEERQRGNFPDRFSGHQFPNYSSELNVNALLLGDSALYLCASSLYSRSGSTEAFFGQGTRLTVV.

This chain uses TRBV19 with TRBJ1-4; D is unclear. Germline lookup yields CDR1 LNHDA and CDR2 SQIVND (reference sequence). Trimming took 7 bases from V and 2 from J, leaving 14 bases between them. This CDR3 is built from 15 residues. The CDR3 loop reads CASTQSRGTNEKLFF. CDR3 nucleotide sequence: TGTGCCAGTACCCAATCCCGAGGCACTAATGAAAAACTGTTTTTT.